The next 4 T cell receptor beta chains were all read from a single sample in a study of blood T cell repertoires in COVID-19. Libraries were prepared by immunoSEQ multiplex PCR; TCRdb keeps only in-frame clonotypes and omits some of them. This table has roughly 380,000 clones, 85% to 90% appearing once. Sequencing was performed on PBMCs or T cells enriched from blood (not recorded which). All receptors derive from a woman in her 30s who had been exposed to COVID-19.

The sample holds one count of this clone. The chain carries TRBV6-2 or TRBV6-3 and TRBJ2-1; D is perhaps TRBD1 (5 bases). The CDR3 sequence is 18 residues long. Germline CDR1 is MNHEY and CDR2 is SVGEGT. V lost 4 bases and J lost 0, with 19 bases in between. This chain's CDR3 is CASSSAPWTKYSYNEQFF. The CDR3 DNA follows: TGTGCCAGCAGTTCCGCTCCCTGGACAAAATACTCCTACAATGAGCAGTTCTTC.

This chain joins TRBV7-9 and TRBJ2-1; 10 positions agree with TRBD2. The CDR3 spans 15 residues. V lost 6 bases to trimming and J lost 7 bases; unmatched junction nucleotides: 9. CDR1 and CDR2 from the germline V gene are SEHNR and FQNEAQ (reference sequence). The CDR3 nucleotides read TGTGCCAGCAGGCGATCGCTAGCGGGAGATAATGAGCAGTTCTTC. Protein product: CASRRSLAGDNEQFF.

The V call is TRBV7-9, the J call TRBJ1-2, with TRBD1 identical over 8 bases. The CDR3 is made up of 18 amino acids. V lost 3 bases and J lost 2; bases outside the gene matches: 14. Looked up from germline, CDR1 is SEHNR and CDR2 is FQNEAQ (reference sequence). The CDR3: CASSLTTGTGFGNYGYTF. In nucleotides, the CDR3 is TGTGCCAGCAGCTTGACCACCGGGACAGGATTCGGCAACTATGGCTACACCTTC.

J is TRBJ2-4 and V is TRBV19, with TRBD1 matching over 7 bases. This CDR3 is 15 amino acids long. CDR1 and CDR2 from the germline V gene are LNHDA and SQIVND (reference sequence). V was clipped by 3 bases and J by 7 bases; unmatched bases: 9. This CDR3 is CASSIRPGGSNIQYF. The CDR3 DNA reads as TGTGCCAGTAGTATTCGGCCAGGGGGATCGAACATTCAGTACTTC.